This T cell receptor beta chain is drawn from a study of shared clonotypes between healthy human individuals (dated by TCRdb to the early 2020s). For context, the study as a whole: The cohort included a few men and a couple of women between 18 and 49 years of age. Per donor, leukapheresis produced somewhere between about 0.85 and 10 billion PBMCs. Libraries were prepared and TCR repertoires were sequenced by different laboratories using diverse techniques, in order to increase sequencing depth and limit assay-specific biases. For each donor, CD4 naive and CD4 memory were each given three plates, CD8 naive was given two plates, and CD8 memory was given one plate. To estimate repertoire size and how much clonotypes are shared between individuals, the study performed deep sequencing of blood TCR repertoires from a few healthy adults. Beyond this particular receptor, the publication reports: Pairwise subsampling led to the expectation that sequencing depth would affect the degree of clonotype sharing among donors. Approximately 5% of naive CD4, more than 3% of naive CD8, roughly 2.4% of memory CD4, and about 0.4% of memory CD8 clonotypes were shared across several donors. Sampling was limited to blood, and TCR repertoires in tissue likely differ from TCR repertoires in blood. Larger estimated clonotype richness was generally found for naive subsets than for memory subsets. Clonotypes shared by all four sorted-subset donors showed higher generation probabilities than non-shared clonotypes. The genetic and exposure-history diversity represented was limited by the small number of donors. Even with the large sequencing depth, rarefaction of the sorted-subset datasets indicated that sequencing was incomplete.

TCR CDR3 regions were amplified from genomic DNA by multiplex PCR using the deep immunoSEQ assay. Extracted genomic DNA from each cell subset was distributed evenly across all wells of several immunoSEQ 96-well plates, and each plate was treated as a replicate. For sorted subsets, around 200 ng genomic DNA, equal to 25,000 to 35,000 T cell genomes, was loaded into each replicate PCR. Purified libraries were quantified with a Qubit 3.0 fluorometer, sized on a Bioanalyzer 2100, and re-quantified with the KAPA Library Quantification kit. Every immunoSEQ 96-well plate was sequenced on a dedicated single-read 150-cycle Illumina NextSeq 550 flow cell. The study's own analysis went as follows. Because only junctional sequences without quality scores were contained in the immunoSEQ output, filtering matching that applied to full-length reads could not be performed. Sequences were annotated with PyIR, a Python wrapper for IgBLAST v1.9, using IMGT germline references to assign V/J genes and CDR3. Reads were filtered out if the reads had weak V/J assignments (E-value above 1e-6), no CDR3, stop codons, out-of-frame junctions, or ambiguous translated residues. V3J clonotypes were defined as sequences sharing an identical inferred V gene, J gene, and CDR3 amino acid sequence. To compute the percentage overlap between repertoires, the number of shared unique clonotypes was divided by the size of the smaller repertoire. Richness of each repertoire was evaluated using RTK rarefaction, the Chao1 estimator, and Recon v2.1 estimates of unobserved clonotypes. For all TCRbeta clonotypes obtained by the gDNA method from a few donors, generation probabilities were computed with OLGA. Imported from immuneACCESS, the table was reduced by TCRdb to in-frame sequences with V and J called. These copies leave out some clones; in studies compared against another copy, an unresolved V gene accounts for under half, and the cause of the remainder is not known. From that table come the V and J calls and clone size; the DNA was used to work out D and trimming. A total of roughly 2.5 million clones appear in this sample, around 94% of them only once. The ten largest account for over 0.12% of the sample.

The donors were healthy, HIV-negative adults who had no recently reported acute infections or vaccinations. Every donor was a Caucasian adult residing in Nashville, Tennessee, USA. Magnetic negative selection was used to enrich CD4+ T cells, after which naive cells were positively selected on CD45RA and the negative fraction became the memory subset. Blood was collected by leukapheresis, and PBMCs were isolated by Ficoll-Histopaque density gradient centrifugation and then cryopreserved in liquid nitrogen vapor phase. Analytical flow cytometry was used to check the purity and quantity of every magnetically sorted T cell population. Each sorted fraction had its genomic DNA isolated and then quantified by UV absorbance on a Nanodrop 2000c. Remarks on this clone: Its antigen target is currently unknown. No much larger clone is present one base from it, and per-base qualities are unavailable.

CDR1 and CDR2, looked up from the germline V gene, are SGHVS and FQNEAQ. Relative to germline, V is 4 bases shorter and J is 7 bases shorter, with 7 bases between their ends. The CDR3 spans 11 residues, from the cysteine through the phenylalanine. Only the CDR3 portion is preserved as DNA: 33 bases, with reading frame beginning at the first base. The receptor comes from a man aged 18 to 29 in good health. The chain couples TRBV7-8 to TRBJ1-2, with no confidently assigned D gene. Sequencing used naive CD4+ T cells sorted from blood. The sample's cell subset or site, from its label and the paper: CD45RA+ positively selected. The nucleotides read TGTGCCAGCAGCTCTCTCGGTGGCTACACCTTC. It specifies CASSSLGGYTF.